These T cell receptor beta chains were read from a single sample in a study of cytomegalovirus exposure and HLA in healthy donors. TCRdb's table, derived via immunoSEQ multiplex PCR, lists solely in-frame clones and lacks some. Altogether 100,000 to 150,000 clones are present, over 60% being singletons, with the ten largest covering roughly 4.2%. The sequencing sample was made of PBMCs. The source of these receptors is a male donor in good health and CMV-seropositive. Both conserved end residues are part of each CDR3. Fields, in order: V gene, D gene, J gene, clone size, CDR3 protein, CDR3 DNA. A D gene is named only where the DNA matches it firmly. The size entry is marked missing in some rows and otherwise reads once, few, many or a size class.

TRBV7-9	TRBD1	TRBJ2-4	-	CASSITGTGAKNSQYF	TGTGCCAGCAGCATAACCGGGACAGGAGCCAAAAACAGTCAGTACTTC
TRBV5-1	TRBD1	TRBJ2-6	-	CASSLTGTGGGGANGLTF	TGCGCCAGCAGCTTAACCGGGACAGGGGGAGGTGGGGCCAACGGCCTGACTTTC
TRBV9	-	TRBJ2-3	-	CASSVVGSVTQYF	TGTGCCAGCAGCGTAGTAGGGAGCGTTACGCAGTATTTT
TRBV19	TRBD2	TRBJ2-1	few	CASSELAGIYNEQFF	TGTGCCAGTAGTGAACTAGCGGGGATCTACAATGAGCAGTTCTTC
TRBV19	-	TRBJ1-1	few	CASSWSQGTRVEAFF	TGTGCCAGTAGCTGGTCGCAGGGGACGCGGGTTGAAGCTTTCTTT
TRBV10-2	-	TRBJ1-6	few	CASRGGRSNSPLHF	TGCGCCAGCAGGGGGGGGCGGTCTAATTCACCCCTCCACTTT
TRBV4-2	-	TRBJ2-1	few	CASSLLRESLRNEQFF	TGTGCCAGCAGCCTATTACGGGAGTCCCTTCGAAATGAGCAGTTCTTC
TRBV5-1	TRBD1	TRBJ2-2	-	CASSEPGQGAVGELFF	TGCGCCAGCAGCGAACCGGGACAGGGGGCCGTCGGGGAGCTGTTTTTT
TRBV18	-	TRBJ2-6	-	CASSPRAGSDGANGLTF	TGTGCCAGCTCACCAAGAGCCGGGTCGGATGGGGCCAACGGCCTGACTTTC
TRBV14	-	TRBJ1-1	-	CASSQEGQGYTEAFF	TGTGCCAGCAGCCAAGAAGGGCAGGGTTACACTGAAGCTTTCTTT
TRBV6-6	-	TRBJ1-3	-	CASTQGEGNTIYF	TGTGCCAGCACCCAGGGTGAAGGAAACACCATATATTTT
TRBV6-4	-	TRBJ1-6	-	CASSDRANSPLHF	TGTGCCAGCAGTGACCGAGCAAATTCACCCCTCCACTTT
TRBV5-4	-	TRBJ1-2	-	CASSLIQRNYGYTF	TGTGCCAGCAGCTTGATCCAGCGAAACTATGGCTACACCTTC
TRBV27	TRBD2	TRBJ2-3	-	CASSLMLAGAHTQYF	TGTGCCAGCAGTTTAATGCTAGCGGGAGCTCATACGCAGTATTTT
TRBV6-1	TRBD1	TRBJ1-6	-	CASSAWDRVGAPLHF	TGTGCCAGCAGTGCTTGGGACAGGGTAGGCGCACCCCTCCACTTT
TRBV2	TRBD1	TRBJ2-5	-	CASSQTGGALARTQYF	TGTGCCAGCAGTCAAACAGGGGGCGCATTGGCGAGGACCCAGTACTTC
TRBV5-6	-	TRBJ2-5	once	CASSLVVGQGRTRETQYF	TGTGCCAGCAGCTTGGTAGTCGGACAGGGTAGGACTAGGGAGACCCAGTACTTC
TRBV5-1	-	TRBJ1-4	few	CASSLSVTVELFF	TGCGCCAGCAGCTTGAGCGTAACCGTCGAACTGTTTTTT
TRBV9	-	TRBJ1-2	-	CASSVGPRTEGGYTF	TGTGCCAGCAGCGTAGGCCCACGGACAGAAGGGGGCTACACCTTC
TRBV5-4	-	TRBJ2-3	-	CASSLARGADTQYF	TGTGCCAGCAGCTTGGCCAGGGGAGCAGATACGCAGTATTTT
TRBV15	-	TRBJ2-2	-	CATSLRGRGNTGELFF	TGTGCCACCAGTCTACGGGGGAGAGGGAACACCGGGGAGCTGTTTTTT
TRBV25-1	TRBD2	TRBJ2-2	few	CASSESGTGRTGELFF	TGTGCCAGCAGTGAATCCGGGACCGGGAGGACCGGGGAGCTGTTTTTT
TRBV27	TRBD1	TRBJ2-7	-	CASSLQPQGSVYEQYF	TGTGCCAGCAGTTTACAACCACAGGGGTCAGTCTACGAGCAGTACTTC
TRBV11-3	TRBD2	TRBJ2-2	-	CASSRGSGRTTGELFF	TGTGCCAGCAGCAGGGGTAGCGGGAGGACCACCGGGGAGCTGTTTTTT
TRBV28	TRBD1	TRBJ1-1	-	CASSLGQGTTNTEAFF	TGTGCCAGCAGTCTAGGACAGGGCACCACCAACACTGAAGCTTTCTTT
TRBV29-1	TRBD2	TRBJ2-7	-	CSAGLASEQYF	TGCAGCGCCGGACTAGCGTCCGAGCAGTACTTC
TRBV27	-	TRBJ2-2	-	CASSFDRRVGAPNTGELFF	TGTGCCAGCAGTTTCGACCGGCGGGTAGGAGCCCCGAACACCGGGGAGCTGTTTTTT
TRBV7-9	TRBD1	TRBJ1-6	-	CASRDRVNSPLHF	TGTGCCAGCAGGGACAGGGTAAATTCACCCCTCCACTTT
TRBV23-1	TRBD2	TRBJ2-1	-	CASIIAGGYYNEQFF	TGCGCCAGCATCATAGCGGGAGGGTACTACAATGAGCAGTTCTTC
TRBV20-1	-	TRBJ1-2	-	CSAPRSLRYTF	TGCAGTGCACCCCGCAGTTTACGCTACACCTTC
TRBV27	-	TRBJ2-1	-	CASSSGESLYNEQFF	TGTGCCAGCAGTTCGGGGGAGTCCCTTTACAATGAGCAGTTCTTC
TRBV28	-	TRBJ1-5	-	CASVGGNALGNQPQHF	TGTGCCAGCGTTGGGGGGAATGCTCTGGGCAATCAGCCCCAGCATTTT
TRBV10-3	TRBD2	TRBJ2-7	once	CAISGGTSGYEQYF	TGTGCCATCAGTGGCGGGACTAGCGGTTACGAGCAGTACTTC
TRBV7-2	-	TRBJ2-5	-	CASSGGGSGETQYF	TGTGCCAGCAGCGGAGGGGGCTCCGGGGAGACCCAGTACTTC
TRBV18	-	TRBJ1-4	-	CASSPTGKGEKLFF	TGTGCCAGCTCACCAACGGGGAAAGGAGAAAAACTGTTTTTT
TRBV15	-	TRBJ1-2	-	CATSAGFNYGYTF	TGTGCCACCAGCGCAGGTTTTAACTATGGCTACACCTTC
TRBV7-2	-	TRBJ2-3	-	CASSSQGRGQYF	TGTGCCAGCAGTTCCCAGGGGAGAGGGCAGTATTTT
TRBV4-2	-	TRBJ1-6	-	CASSQVQDNNSPLHF	TGTGCCAGCAGCCAAGTACAGGATAATAATTCACCCCTCCACTTT
TRBV6-1	TRBD1	TRBJ1-2	-	CASSSSHGTGYGYTF	TGTGCCAGCAGTTCTTCCCACGGGACAGGGTATGGCTACACCTTC
TRBV5-8	TRBD2	TRBJ2-1	few	CASSLRGVTYNEQFF	TGTGCCAGCAGCCTGCGGGGGGTCACCTACAATGAGCAGTTCTTC
TRBV9	TRBD2	TRBJ2-2	-	CASSGRDYHYTGELFF	TGTGCCAGCAGCGGCCGGGACTACCATTACACCGGGGAGCTGTTTTTT
TRBV29-1	-	TRBJ2-7	-	CSVYIIGGQYF	TGCAGCGTTTACATAATAGGCGGGCAGTACTTC
TRBV6-1	-	TRBJ2-1	-	CASSVGLTPYNEQFF	TGTGCCAGCAGCGTGGGACTTACACCCTACAATGAGCAGTTCTTC
TRBV6-5	-	TRBJ1-4	-	CASSYSGQGAEKLFF	TGTGCCAGCAGTTACTCGGGTCAGGGCGCTGAAAAACTGTTTTTT
TRBV19	TRBD1	TRBJ1-2	-	CASSITPWTGFYTF	TGTGCCAGTAGTATTACCCCATGGACAGGGTTCTACACCTTC
TRBV5-4	TRBD2	TRBJ2-1	-	CASSLSSGRSNEQFF	TGTGCCAGCAGCTTGAGTAGCGGGAGAAGCAATGAGCAGTTCTTC
TRBV18	-	TRBJ1-5	-	CASSLNFVRGNQPQHF	TGTGCCAGCTCACTAAATTTTGTCCGGGGAAATCAGCCCCAGCATTTT
TRBV7-9	TRBD1	TRBJ1-1	-	CASSLIWTGQGEAFF	TGTGCCAGCAGCTTAATTTGGACAGGGCAAGGGGAAGCTTTCTTT
TRBV6-1	-	TRBJ1-1	-	CASTWAVNTEAFF	TGTGCCAGTACGTGGGCTGTGAACACTGAAGCTTTCTTT
TRBV6-5	-	TRBJ1-5	-	CASSQDRRNQPQHF	TGTGCCAGCAGCCAGGACAGACGCAATCAGCCCCAGCATTTT
TRBV27	TRBD1	TRBJ1-6	-	CASRPQGAVRLNSPLHF	TGTGCCAGCAGACCGCAGGGGGCGGTGCGGCTTAATTCACCCCTCCACTTT
TRBV5-1	TRBD1	TRBJ1-3	-	CASSLGQGGNTIYF	TGCGCCAGCAGCCTGGGACAGGGGGGAAACACCATATATTTT
TRBV28	TRBD2	TRBJ2-1	-	CASSFTGLALSYNEQFF	TGTGCCAGCAGTTTTACTGGACTAGCGCTTTCCTACAATGAGCAGTTCTTC